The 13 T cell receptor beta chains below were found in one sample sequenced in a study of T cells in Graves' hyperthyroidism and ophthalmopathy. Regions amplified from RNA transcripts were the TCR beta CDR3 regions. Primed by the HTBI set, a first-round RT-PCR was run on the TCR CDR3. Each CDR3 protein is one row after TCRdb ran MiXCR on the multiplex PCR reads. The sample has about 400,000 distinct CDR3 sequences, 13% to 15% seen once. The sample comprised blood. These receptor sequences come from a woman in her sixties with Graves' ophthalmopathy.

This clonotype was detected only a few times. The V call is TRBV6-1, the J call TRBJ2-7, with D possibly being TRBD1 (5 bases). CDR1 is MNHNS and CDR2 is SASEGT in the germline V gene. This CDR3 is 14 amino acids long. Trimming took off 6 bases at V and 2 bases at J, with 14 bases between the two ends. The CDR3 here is CASSVEGAPYEQYF. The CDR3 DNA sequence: TGTGCCAGCAGCGTGGAAGGGGCTCCCTACGAGCAGTACTTC.

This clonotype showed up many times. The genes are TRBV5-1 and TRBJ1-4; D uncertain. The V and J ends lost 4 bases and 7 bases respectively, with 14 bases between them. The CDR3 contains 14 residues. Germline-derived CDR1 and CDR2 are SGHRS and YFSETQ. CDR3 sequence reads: CASSTTGEGEKLFF. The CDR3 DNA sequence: TGCGCCAGCAGCACCACCGGGGAGGGTGAAAAACTGTTTTTT.

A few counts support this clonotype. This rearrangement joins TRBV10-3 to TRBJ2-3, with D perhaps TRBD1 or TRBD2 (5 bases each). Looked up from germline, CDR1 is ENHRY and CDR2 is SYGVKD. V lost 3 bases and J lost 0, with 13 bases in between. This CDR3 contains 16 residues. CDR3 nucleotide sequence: TGTGCCATCAGTGAAGGCACGGGGCCTAGCACAGATACGCAGTATTTT. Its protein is CAISEGTGPSTDTQYF.

CDR3 residues: CSASGRNSPLHF. CDR3 sequence (DNA): TGCAGTGCTAGTGGCAGAAATTCACCCCTCCACTTT. V and J are TRBV20-1 and TRBJ1-6; no firm D call. CDR1 and CDR2 (germline): DFQATT, SNEGSKA (reference sequence). The CDR3 is made up of 12 amino acids. Between the trimmed V and J ends, which lost 3 bases and 7 bases, there was a span of 7 bases.

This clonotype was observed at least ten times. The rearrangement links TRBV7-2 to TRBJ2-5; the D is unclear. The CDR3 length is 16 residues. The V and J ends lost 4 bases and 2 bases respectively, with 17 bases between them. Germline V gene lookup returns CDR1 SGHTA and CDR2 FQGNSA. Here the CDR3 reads CASSSSRVAPQETQYF. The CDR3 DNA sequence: TGTGCCAGCAGCTCGTCCCGGGTCGCGCCGCAAGAGACCCAGTACTTC.

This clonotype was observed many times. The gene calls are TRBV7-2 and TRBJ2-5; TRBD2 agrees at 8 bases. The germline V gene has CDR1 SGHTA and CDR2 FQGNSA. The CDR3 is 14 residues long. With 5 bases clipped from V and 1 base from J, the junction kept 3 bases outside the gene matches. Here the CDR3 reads CASSISGTQETQYF. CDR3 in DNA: TGTGCCAGCAGCATTAGCGGGACCCAAGAGACCCAGTACTTC.

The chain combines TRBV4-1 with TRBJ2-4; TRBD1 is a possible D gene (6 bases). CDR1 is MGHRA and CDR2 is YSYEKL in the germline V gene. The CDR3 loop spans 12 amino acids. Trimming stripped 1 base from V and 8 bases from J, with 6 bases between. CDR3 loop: CASSQAGDIQYF. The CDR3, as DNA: TGCGCCAGCAGCCAAGCAGGGGACATTCAGTACTTC.

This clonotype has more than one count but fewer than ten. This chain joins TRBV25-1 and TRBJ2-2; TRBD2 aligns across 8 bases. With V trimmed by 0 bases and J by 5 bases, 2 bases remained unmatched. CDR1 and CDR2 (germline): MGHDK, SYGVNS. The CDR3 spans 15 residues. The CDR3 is CASSEYAGGTGELFF. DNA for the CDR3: TGTGCCAGCAGTGAATATGCGGGAGGTACCGGGGAGCTGTTTTTT.

The DNA for the CDR3 is TGTGCCACCAGCAGAGATGAGGGGGCAAGGTACGAGCAGTACTTC. Protein: CATSRDEGARYEQYF. V and J are TRBV15 and TRBJ2-7; 7 bases align to TRBD1. The germline CDR1 and CDR2 sequences are LNHNV and YYDKDF (reference sequence). J was trimmed by 4 bases and V by 0 bases; bases with no gene match: 6. This CDR3 contains 15 residues.

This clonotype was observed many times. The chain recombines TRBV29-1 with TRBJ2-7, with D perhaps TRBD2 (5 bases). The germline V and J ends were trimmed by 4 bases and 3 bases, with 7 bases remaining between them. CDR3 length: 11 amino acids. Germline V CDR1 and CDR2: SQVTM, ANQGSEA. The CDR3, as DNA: TGCAGCGTTGGGGAGTTCTACGAGCAGTACTTC. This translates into CSVGEFYEQYF.

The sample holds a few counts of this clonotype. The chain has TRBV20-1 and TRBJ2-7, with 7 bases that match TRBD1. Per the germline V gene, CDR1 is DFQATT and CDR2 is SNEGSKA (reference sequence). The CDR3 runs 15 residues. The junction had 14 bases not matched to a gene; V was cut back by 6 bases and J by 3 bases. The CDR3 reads CSARPLGQAHYEQYF. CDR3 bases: TGCAGTGCCAGGCCCCTTGGACAGGCCCACTACGAGCAGTACTTC.

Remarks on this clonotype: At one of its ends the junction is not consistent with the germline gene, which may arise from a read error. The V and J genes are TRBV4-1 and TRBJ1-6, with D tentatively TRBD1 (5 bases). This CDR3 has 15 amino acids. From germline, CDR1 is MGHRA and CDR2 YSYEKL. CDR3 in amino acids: CASSQTWGDNSPLHF. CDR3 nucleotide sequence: TGTGCCAGCAGCCAAACTTGGGGCGATAATTCACCCCTCCACTTT.

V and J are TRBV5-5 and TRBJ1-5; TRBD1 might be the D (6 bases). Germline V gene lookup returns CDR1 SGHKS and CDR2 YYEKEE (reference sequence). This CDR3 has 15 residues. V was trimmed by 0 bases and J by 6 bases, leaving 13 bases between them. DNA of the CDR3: TGTGCCAGCAGCTTGGAGTTCGGGGGGCCTCAGCCCCAGCATTTT. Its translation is CASSLEFGGPQPQHF. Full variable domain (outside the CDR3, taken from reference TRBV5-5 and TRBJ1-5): DAGVTQSPTHLIKTRGQQVTLRCSPISGHKSVSWYQQVLGQGPQFIFQYYEKEERGRGNFPDRFSARQFPNYSSELNVNALLLGDSALYLCASSLEFGGPQPQHFGDGTRLSIL.